These T cell receptor beta chains were read from a single sample in a study of blood T cell repertoires in COVID-19. TCRdb keeps only in-frame clones here, not all; method: immunoSEQ multiplex PCR. Seen here are hundreds of thousands of clones, approximately 82% observed once, and the top ten hold about 1.9%. Sequencing was carried out using peripheral blood. The source of these receptors is a woman of 80 years or more with acute or convalescent COVID-19. CDR3s include the opening cysteine and the closing phenylalanine or tryptophan. Each record gives: CDR3 protein, J gene, V gene, D gene. A D gene is named only where the DNA matches it firmly.

CDR3aa: CASSVGFGGQSFTGAGANVLTF
j_gene: TRBJ2-6
v_gene: TRBV9
d_gene: -

CDR3aa: CASSSRAGTFLDGYTF
j_gene: TRBJ1-2
v_gene: TRBV7-9
d_gene: -

CDR3aa: CASSGSGGAGNEQFF
j_gene: TRBJ2-1
v_gene: TRBV2
d_gene: TRBD2

CDR3aa: CASSQDDPTGTGGQGYTF
j_gene: TRBJ1-2
v_gene: TRBV4-3
d_gene: TRBD1

CDR3aa: CASSLRRDRAYEQFF
j_gene: TRBJ2-1
v_gene: TRBV5-1
d_gene: TRBD1

CDR3aa: CAWGGTADQSNQPQHF
j_gene: TRBJ1-5
v_gene: TRBV30
d_gene: TRBD1

CDR3aa: CASSEVNTEAFF
j_gene: TRBJ1-1
v_gene: TRBV7-9
d_gene: -

CDR3aa: CASSRVGGGETQYF
j_gene: TRBJ2-5
v_gene: TRBV14
d_gene: -

CDR3aa: CAISPGQGASETQYF
j_gene: TRBJ2-5
v_gene: TRBV10-3
d_gene: TRBD1

CDR3aa: CASSFTGAAEAFF
j_gene: TRBJ1-1
v_gene: TRBV5-1
d_gene: TRBD1

CDR3aa: CAISDTGYYGYTF
j_gene: TRBJ1-2
v_gene: TRBV10-3
d_gene: -

CDR3aa: CAWSPQPRTVTEAFF
j_gene: TRBJ1-1
v_gene: TRBV30
d_gene: -

CDR3aa: CAISPLTGFNADTQYF
j_gene: TRBJ2-3
v_gene: TRBV10-3
d_gene: TRBD1

CDR3aa: CASSKTGGFVQETQYF
j_gene: TRBJ2-5
v_gene: TRBV19
d_gene: TRBD1